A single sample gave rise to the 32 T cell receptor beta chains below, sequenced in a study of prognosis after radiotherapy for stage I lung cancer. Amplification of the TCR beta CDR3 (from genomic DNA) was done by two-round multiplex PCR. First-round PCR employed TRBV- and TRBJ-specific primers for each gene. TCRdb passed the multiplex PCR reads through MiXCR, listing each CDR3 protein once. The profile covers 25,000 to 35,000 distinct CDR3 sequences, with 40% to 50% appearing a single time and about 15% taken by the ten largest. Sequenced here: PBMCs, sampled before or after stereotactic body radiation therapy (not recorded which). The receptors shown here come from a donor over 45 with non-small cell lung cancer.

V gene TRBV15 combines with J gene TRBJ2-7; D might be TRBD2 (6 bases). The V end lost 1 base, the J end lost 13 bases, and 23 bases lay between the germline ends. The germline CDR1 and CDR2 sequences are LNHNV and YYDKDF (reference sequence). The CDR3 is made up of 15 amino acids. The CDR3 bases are TGTGCCACCAGCAGAGGGGCGGGGAGCTCCTACGGGCATTACTTC. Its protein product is CATSRGAGSSYGHYF.

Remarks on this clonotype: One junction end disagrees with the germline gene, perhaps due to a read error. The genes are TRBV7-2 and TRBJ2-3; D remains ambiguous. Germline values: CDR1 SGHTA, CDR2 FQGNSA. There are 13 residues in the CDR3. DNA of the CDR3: TGTGCCAGCATCTTATTGAGTACAGATACGCAGTATTTT. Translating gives CASILLSTDTQYF.

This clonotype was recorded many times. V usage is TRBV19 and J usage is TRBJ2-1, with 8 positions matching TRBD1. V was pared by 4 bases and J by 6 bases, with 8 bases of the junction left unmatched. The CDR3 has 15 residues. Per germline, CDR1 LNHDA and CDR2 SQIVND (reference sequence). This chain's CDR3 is CASSSIQGVPNEQFF. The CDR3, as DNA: TGTGCCAGTAGTAGTATACAGGGGGTTCCCAATGAGCAGTTCTTC.

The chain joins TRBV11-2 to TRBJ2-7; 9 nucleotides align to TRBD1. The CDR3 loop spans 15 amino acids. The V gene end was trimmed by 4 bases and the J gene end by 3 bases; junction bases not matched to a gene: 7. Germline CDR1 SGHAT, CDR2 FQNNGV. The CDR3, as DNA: TGTGCCAGCAGCTCCCCGGACAGGGGAATCTACGAGCAGTACTTC. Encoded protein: CASSSPDRGIYEQYF.

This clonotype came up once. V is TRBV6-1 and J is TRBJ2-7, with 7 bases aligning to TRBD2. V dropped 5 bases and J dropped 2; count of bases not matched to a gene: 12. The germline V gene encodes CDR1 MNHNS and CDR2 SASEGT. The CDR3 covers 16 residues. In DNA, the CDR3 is TGTGCCAGCAGTACCAATACTAGCGAGAGACCCTACGAGCAGTACTTC. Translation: CASSTNTSERPYEQYF.

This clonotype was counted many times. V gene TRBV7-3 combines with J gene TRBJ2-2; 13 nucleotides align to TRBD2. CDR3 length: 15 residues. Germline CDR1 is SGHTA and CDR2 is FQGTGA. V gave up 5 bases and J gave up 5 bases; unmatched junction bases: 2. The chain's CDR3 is CASSTGLAGTGELFF. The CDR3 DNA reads TGTGCCAGCAGCACGGGACTAGCGGGGACCGGGGAGCTGTTTTTT.

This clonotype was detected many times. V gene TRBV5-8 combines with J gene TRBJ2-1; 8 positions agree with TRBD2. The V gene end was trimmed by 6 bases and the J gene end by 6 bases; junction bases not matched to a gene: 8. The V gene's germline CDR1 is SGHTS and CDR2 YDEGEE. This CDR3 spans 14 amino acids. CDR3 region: CASTSGLALNEQFF. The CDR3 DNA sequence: TGTGCCAGCACCTCCGGACTAGCTCTCAATGAGCAGTTCTTC.

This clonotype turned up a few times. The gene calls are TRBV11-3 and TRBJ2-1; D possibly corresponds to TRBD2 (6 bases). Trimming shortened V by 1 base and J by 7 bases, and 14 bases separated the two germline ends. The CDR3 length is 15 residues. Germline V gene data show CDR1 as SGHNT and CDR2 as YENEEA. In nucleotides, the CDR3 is TGTGCCAGCAGCTTAGGTGGAGGGTTGTATAATGAGCAGTTCTTC. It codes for CASSLGGGLYNEQFF. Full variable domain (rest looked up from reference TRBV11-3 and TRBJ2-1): EAGVVQSPRYKIIEKKQPVAFWCNPISGHNTLYWYLQNLGQGPELLIRYENEEAVDDSQLPKDRFSAERLKGVDSTLKIQPAELGDSAVYLCASSLGGGLYNEQFFGPGTRLTVL.

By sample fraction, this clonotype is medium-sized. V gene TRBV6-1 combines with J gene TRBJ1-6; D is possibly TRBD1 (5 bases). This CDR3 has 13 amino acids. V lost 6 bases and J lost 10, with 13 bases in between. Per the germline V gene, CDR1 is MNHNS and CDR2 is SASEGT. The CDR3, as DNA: TGTGCCAGCAGCCAACGGGGGGAATCACCCCTCCACTTT. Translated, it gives CASSQRGESPLHF.

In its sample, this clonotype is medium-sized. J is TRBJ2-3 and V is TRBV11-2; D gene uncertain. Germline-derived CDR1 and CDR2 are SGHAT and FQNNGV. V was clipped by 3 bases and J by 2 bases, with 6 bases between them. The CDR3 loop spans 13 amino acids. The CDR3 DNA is TGTGCCAGCAGCTTTACCAACACAGATACGCAGTATTTT. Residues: CASSFTNTDTQYF.

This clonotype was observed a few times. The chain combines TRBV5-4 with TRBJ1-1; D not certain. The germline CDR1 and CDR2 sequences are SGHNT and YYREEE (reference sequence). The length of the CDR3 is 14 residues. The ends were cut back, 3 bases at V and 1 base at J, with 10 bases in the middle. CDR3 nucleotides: TGTGCCAGCAGCTCAGGTAGACAGAACACTGAAGCTTTCTTT. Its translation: CASSSGRQNTEAFF. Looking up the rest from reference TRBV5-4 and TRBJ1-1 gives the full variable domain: ETGVTQSPTHLIKTRGQQVTLRCSSQSGHNTVSWYQQALGQGPQFIFQYYREEENGRGNFPPRFSGLQFPNYSSELNVNALELDDSALYLCASSSGRQNTEAFFGQGTRLTVV.

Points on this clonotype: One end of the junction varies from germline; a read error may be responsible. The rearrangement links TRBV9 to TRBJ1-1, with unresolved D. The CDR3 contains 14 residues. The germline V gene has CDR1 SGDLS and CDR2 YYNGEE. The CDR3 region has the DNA TGTGCCAGCAGCGGACAACTCGCGAACACTGAAGCTTTATTT. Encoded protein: CASSGQLANTEALF.

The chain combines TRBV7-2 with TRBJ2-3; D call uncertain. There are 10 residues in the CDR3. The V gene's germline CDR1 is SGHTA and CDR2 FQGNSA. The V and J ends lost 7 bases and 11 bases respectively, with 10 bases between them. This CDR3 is CASKFVKQYF. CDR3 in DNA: TGTGCCAGCAAATTCGTCAAGCAGTATTTT.

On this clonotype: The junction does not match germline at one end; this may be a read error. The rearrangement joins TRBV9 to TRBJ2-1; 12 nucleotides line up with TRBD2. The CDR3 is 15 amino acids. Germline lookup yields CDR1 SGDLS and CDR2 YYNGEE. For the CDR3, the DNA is TGTGTCAGCAGCTTGACTAGCGGGAGCTACAATGATCAGTTCTTC. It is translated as CVSSLTSGSYNDQFF. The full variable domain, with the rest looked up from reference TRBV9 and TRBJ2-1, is DSGVTQTPKHLITATGQRVTLRCSPRSGDLSVYWYQQSLDQGLQFLIQYYNGEERAKGNILERFSAQQFPDLHSELNLSSLELGDSALYFCVSSLTSGSYNDQFFGPGTRLTVL.

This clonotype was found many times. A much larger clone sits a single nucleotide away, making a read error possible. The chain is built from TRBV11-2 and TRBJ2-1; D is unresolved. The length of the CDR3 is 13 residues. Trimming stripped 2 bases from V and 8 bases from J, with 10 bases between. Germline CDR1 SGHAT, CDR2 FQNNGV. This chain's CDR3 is CASSLRVFHEQFF. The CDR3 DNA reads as TGTGCCAGCAGCTTACGGGTGTTCCATGAGCAGTTCTTC.

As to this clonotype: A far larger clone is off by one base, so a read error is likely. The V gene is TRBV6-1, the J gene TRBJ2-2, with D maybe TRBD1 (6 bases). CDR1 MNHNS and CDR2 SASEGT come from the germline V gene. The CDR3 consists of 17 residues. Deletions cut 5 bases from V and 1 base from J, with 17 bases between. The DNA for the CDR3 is TGTGCCAGCAGTTACCCCCAAGGGGGATGGAACACCGGGGAGCTGTTTTTT. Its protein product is CASSYPQGGWNTGELFF.

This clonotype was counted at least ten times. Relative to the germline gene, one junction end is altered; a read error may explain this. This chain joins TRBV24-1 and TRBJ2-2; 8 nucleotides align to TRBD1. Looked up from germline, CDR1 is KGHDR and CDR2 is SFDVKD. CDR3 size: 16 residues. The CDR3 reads CAASDPLQGVVGELFF. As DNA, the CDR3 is TGTGCCGCCAGTGATCCCCTACAGGGGGTGGTCGGGGAGCTGTTTTTT.

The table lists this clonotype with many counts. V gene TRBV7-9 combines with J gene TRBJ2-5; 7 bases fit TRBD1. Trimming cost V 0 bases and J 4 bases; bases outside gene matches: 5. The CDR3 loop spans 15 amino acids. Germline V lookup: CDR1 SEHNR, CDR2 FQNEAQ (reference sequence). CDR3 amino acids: CASSLASQGPETQYF. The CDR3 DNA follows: TGTGCCAGCAGCTTAGCGTCACAGGGGCCAGAGACCCAGTACTTC.

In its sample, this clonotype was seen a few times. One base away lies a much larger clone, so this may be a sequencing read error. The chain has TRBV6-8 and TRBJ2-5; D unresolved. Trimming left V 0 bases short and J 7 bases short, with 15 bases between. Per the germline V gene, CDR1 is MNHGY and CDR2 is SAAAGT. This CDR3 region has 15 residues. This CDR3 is CASSYSSWIPGTQYF. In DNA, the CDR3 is TGTGCCAGCAGTTACTCGTCTTGGATCCCCGGGACCCAGTACTTC.

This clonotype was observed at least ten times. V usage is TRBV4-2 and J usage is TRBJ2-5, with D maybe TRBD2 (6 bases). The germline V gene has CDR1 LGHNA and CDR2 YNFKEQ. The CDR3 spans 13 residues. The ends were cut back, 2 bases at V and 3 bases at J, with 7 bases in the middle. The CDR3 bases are TGTGCCAGCAGCCAACAGCGGGAAGAGACCCAGTACTTC. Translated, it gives CASSQQREETQYF.

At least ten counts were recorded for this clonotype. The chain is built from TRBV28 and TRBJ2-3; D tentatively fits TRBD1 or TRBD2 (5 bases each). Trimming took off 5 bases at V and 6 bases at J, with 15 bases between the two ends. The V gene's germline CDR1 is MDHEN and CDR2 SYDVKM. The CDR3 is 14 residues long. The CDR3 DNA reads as TGTGCCAGCAGTACCGGGACCGCTCTGGATACGCAGTATTTT. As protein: CASSTGTALDTQYF.

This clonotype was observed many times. The CDR3 DNA follows: TGTGCCAGCAGCTACCGGACTAGCGGTAACAATGAGCAGTTCTTC. Translating gives CASSYRTSGNNEQFF. This chain connects TRBV7-9 to TRBJ2-1; 10 nucleotides match TRBD2. Trimming removed 4 bases from V and 5 bases from J; junction bases left unmatched: 5. Germline V CDR1 and CDR2: SEHNR, FQNEAQ (reference sequence). This CDR3 contains 15 residues.

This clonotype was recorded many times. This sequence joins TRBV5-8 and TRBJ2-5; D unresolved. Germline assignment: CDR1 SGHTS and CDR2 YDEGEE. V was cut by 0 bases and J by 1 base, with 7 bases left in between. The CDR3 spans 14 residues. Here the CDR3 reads CASSLGSVQETQYF. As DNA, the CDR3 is TGTGCCAGCAGCTTGGGGTCAGTCCAAGAGACCCAGTACTTC.

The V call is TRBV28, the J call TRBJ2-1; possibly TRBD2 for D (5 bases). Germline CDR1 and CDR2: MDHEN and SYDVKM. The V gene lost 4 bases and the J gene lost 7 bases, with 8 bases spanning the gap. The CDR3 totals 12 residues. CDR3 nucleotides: TGTGCCAGCAGTTACCAGCGGAATGAGCAGTTCTTC. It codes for CASSYQRNEQFF.

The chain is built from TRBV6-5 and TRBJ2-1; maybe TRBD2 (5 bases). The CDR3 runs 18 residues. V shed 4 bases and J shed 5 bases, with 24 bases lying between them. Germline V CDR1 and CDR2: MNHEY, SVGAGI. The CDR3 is CASSSVTPGDRYHNEQFF. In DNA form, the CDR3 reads TGTGCCAGCAGTTCCGTCACCCCCGGGGATCGGTACCACAATGAGCAGTTCTTC.

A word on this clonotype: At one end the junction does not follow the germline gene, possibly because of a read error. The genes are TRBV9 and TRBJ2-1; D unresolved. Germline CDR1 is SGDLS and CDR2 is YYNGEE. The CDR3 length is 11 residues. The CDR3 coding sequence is TGTGCCAGCAGCGTTGTAAATGAGCATTTCTTC. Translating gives CASSVVNEHFF.

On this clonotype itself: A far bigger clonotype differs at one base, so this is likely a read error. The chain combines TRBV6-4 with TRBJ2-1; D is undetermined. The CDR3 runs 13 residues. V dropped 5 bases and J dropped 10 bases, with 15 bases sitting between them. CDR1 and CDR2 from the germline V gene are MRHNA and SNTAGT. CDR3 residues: CASSWWSFEEQFF. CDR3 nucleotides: TGTGCCAGCAGTTGGTGGTCGTTTGAGGAGCAGTTCTTC.

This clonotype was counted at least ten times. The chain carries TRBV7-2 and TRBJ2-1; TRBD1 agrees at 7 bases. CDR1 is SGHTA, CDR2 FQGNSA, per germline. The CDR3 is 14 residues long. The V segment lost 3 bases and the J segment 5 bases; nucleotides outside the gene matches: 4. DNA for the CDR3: TGTGCCAGCAGCTTGAACAGGGGTAACAATGAGCAGTTCTTC. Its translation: CASSLNRGNNEQFF.

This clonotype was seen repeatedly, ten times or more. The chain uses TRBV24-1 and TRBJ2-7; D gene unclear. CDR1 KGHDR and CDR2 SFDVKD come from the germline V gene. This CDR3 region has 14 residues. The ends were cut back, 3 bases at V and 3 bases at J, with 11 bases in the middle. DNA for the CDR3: TGTGCCACCAGTGATCCTTCGACACACTACGAGCAGTACTTC. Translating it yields CATSDPSTHYEQYF.

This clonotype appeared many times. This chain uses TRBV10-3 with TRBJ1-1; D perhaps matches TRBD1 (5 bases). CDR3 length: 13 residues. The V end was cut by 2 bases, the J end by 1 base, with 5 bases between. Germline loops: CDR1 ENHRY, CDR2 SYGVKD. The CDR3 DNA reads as TGTGCCATCAGTGAGCAGGGGAACACTGAAGCTTTCTTT. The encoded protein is CAISEQGNTEAFF.

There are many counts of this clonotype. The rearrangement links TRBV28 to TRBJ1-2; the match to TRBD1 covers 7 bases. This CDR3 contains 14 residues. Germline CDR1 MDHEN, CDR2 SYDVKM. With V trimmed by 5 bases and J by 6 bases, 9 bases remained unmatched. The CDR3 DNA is TGTGCCAGCAGTCCCTGGGGGCAGGGGGATGGCTACACCTTC. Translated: CASSPWGQGDGYTF.

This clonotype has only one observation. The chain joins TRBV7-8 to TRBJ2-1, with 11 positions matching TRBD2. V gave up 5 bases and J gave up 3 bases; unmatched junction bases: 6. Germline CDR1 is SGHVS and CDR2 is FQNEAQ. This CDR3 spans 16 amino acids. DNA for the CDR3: TGTGCCAGCAGCCAATACGGGACTAGCGGCTACAATGAGCAGTTCTTC. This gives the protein CASSQYGTSGYNEQFF.